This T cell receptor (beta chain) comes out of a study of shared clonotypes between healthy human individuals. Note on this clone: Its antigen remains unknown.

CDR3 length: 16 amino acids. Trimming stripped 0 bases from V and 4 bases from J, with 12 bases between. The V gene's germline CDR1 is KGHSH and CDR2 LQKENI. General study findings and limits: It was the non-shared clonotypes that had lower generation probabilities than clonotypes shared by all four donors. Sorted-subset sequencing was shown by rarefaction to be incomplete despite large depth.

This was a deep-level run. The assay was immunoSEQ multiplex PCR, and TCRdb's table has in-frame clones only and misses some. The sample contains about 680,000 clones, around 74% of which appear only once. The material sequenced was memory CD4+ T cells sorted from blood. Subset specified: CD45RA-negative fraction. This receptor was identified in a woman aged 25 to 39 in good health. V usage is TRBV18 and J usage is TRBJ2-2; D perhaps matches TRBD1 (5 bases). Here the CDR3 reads CASSPPTGVTTGELFF. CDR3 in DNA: TGTGCCAGCTCACCACCAACAGGAGTAACCACCGGGGAGCTGTTTTTT.